The clone carrying this T cell receptor beta chain was recorded only once. Its target is unknown. The ends were cut back, 5 bases at V and 6 bases at J, with 10 bases in the middle. The germline V gene encodes CDR1 SGHAT and CDR2 FQDESV (reference sequence). This CDR3 has 12 residues. The entry originates in a study of T cell responses to AZD1222 COVID-19 vaccine. The data were produced by immunoSEQ multiplex PCR, yet TCRdb's version contains in-frame clones alone and is incomplete. The table shows tens of thousands of clones, with about 90% occurring only once. General observations from the study: Among vaccine-associated CD4 TCRs, coverage spanned spike, with dominance at 160-218 and 743-854. Nearly half of the spike-specific TCRs reportedly recognize variant regions that carry no mutations.

The TCR was taken from an adult in good health. This chain connects TRBV11-1 to TRBJ1-2; D not resolved. Specimen: peripheral blood, collected on day 0 of AZD1222 vaccination. Here the CDR3 DNA reads TGTGCCAGCAGCAGAGAGGGTAATGGCTACACCTTC. Residues: CASSREGNGYTF.